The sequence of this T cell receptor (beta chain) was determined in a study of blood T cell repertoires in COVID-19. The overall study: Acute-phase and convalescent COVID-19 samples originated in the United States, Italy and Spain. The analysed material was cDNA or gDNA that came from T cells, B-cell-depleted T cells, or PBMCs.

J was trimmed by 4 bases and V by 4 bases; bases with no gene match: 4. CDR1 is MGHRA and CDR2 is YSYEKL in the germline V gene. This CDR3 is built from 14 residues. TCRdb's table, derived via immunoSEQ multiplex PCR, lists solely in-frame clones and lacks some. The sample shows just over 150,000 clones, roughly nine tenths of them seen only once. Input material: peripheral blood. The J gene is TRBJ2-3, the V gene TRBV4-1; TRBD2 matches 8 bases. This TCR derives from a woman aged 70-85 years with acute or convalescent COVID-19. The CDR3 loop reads CASSLSGGADTQYF. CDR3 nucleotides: TGCGCCAGCAGCCTGAGCGGGGGTGCAGATACGCAGTATTTT.